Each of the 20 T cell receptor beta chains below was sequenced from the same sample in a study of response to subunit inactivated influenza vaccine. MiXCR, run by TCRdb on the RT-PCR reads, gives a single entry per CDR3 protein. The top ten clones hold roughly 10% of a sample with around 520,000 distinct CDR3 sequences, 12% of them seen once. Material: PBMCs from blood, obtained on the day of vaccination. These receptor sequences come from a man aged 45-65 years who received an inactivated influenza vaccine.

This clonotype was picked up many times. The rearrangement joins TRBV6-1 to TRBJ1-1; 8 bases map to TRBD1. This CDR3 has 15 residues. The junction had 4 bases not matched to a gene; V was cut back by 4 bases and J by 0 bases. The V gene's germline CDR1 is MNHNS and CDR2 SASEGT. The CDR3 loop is CASSGGDRLNTEAFF. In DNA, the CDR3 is TGTGCCAGCAGTGGTGGGGACAGGCTGAACACTGAAGCTTTCTTT.

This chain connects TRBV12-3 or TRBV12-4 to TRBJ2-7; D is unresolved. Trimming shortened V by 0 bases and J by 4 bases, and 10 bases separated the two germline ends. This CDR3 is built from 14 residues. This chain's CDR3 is CASSLANTKYEQYF. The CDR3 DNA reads TGTGCCAGCAGTTTAGCGAACACGAAATACGAGCAGTACTTC.

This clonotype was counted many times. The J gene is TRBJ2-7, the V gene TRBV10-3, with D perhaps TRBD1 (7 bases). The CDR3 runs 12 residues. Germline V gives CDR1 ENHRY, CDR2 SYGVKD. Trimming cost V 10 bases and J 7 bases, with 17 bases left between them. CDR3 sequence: CATRGTENEQYF. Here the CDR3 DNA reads TGTGCCACCCGCGGGACAGAGAATGAGCAGTACTTC.

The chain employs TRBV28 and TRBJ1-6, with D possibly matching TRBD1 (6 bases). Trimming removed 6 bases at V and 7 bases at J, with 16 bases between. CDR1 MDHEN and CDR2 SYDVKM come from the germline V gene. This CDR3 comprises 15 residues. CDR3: CASSRPRGPNSPLHF. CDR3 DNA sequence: TGTGCCAGCAGCCGGCCCAGGGGTCCAAATTCACCCCTCCACTTT.

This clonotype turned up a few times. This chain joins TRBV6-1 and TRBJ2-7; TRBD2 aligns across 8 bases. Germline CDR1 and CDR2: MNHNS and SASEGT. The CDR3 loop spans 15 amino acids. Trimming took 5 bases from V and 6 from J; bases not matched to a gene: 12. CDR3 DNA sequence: TGTGCCAGCAGTCAAGACGGGGGGGGTTTGGGCGAGCAGTACTTC. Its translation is CASSQDGGGLGEQYF.

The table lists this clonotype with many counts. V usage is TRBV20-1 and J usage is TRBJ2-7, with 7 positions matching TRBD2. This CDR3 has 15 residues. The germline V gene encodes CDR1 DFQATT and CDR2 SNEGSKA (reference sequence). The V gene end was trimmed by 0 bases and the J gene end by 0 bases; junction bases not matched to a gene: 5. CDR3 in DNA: TGCAGTGCTAGAGATTGGCGGGGGAGCTCCTACGAGCAGTACTTC. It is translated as CSARDWRGSSYEQYF.

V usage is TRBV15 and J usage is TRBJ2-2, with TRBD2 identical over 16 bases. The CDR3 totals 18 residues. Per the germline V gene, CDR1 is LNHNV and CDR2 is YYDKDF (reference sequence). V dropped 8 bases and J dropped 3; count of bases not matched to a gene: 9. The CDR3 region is CATPAGTSGRAHTGELFF. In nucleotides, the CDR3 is TGTGCCACCCCCGCTGGGACTAGCGGGAGGGCCCACACCGGGGAGCTGTTTTTT. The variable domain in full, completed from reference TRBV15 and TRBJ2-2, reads DAMVIQNPRYQVTQFGKPVTLSCSQTLNHNVMYWYQQKSSQAPKLLFHYYDKDFNNEADTPDNFQSRRPNTSFCFLDIRSPGLGDTAMYLCATPAGTSGRAHTGELFFGEGSRLTVL.

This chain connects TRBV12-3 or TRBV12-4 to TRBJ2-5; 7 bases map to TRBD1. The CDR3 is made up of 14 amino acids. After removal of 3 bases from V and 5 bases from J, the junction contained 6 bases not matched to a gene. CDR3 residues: CASSFGDSEETQYF. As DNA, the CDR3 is TGTGCCAGCAGTTTTGGGGACAGTGAGGAGACCCAGTACTTC.

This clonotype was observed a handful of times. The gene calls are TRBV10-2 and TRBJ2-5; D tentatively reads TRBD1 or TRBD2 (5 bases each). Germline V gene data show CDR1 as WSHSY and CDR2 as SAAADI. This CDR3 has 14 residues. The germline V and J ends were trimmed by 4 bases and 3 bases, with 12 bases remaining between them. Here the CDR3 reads CASSVRDGKETQYF. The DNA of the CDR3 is TGCGCCAGCAGTGTCCGGGACGGGAAAGAGACCCAGTACTTC.

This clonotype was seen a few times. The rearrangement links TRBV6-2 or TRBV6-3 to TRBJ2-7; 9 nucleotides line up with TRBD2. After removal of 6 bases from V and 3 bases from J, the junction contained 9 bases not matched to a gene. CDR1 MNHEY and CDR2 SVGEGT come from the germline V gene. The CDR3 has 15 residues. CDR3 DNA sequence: TGTGCCAGCAGCCGGAGGGGGACTAGCAGCTACGAGCAGTACTTC. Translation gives CASSRRGTSSYEQYF.

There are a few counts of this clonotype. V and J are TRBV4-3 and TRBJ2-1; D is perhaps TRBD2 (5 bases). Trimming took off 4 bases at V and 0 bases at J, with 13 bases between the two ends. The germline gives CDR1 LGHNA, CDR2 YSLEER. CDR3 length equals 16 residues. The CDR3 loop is CASSPTLGSSYNEQFF. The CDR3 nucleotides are TGCGCCAGCAGCCCCACCTTAGGGAGCTCCTACAATGAGCAGTTCTTC.

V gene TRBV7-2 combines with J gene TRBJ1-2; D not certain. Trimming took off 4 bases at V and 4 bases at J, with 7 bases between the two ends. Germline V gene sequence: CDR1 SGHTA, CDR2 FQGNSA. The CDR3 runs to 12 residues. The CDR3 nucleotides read TGTGCCAGCAGCTACAACACCTATGGCTACACCTTC. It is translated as CASSYNTYGYTF.

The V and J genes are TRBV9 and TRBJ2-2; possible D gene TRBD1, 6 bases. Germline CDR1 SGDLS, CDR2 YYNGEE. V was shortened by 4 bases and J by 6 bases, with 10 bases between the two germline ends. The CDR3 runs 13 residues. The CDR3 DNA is TGTGCCAGCAGCTTCGGGACATCCGGGGAGCTGTTTTTT. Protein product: CASSFGTSGELFF.

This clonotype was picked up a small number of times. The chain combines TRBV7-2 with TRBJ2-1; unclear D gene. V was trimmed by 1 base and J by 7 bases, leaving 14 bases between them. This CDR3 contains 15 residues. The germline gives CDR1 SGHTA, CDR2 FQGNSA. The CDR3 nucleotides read TGTGCCAGCAGCTTAGAATTAAACAGTCGGAATGAGCAGTTCTTC. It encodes CASSLELNSRNEQFF. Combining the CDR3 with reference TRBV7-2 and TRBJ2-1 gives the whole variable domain GAGVSQSPSNKVTEKGKDVELRCDPISGHTALYWYRQSLGQGLEFLIYFQGNSAPDKSGLPSDRFSAERTGGSVSTLTIQRTQQEDSAVYLCASSLELNSRNEQFFGPGTRLTVL.

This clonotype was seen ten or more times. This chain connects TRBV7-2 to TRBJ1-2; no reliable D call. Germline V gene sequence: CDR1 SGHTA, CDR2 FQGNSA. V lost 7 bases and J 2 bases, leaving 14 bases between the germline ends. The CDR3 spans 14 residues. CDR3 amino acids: CASTPVGGNYGYTF. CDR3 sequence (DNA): TGTGCCAGCACCCCTGTGGGAGGGAACTATGGCTACACCTTC.

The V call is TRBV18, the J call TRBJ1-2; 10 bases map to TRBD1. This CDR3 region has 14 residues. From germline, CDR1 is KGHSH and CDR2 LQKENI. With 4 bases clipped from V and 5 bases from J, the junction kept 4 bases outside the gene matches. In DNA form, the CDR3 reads TGTGCCAGCTCACATGGGACAGGGGAATATGGCTACACCTTC. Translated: CASSHGTGEYGYTF. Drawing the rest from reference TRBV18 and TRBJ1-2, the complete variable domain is NAGVMQNPRHLVRRRGQEARLRCSPMKGHSHVYWYRQLPEEGLKFMVYLQKENIIDESGMPKERFSAEFPKEGPSILRIQQVVRGDSAAYFCASSHGTGEYGYTFGSGTRLTVV.

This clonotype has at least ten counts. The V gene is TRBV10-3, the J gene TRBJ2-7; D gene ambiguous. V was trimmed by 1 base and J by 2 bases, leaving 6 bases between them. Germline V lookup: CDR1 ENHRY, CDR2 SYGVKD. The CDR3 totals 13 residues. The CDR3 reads CAISEFSTYEQYF. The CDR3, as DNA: TGTGCCATCAGTGAGTTTTCTACCTACGAGCAGTACTTC.

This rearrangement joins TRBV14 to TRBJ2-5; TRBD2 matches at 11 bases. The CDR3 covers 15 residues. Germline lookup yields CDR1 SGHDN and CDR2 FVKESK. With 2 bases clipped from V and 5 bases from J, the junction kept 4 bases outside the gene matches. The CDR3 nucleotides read TGTGCCAGCAGCCAATTCGGGACTAGCGGTGAGACCCAGTACTTC. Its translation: CASSQFGTSGETQYF. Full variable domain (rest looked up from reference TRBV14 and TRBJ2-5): EAGVTQFPSHSVIEKGQTVTLRCDPISGHDNLYWYRRVMGKEIKFLLHFVKESKQDESGMPNNRFLAERTGGTYSTLKVQPAELEDSGVYFCASSQFGTSGETQYFGPGTRLLVL.

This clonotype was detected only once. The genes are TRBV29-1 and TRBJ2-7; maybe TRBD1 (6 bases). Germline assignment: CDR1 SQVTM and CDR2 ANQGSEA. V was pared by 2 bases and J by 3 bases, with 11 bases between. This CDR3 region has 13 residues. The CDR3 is CSVERGSGYEQYF. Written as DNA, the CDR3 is TGCAGCGTTGAAAGGGGGTCGGGCTACGAGCAGTACTTC.

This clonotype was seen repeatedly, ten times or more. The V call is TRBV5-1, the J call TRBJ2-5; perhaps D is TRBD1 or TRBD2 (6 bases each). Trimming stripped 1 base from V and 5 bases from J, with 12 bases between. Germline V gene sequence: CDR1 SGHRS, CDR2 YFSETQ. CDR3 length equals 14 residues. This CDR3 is CASSLSGGRETQYF. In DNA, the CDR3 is TGCGCCAGCAGCTTGTCCGGGGGCAGGGAGACCCAGTACTTC.